This T cell receptor (beta chain) was obtained from a study of radiotherapy plus CTLA-4 blockade in lung cancer. Study-level points and caveats: Early shifts in blood T cell clones, with interferon-beta, reportedly predicted response best.

Germline-derived CDR1 and CDR2 are SGHTA and FQGNSA. The CDR3 consists of 14 residues. The germline V and J ends were trimmed by 3 bases and 1 base, with 9 bases remaining between them. The protocol was immunoSEQ multiplex PCR, while the TCRdb copy is restricted to in-frame clones and leaves out a portion. The sample carries some 98,000 clones, around 86% recorded once. On this clone: Its specificity is not known.

V gene TRBV7-2 combines with J gene TRBJ1-1; D unresolved. Sequencing was performed on peripheral blood, taken from a patient treated with radiotherapy plus ipilimumab. The sequence came from a human donor with non-small cell lung cancer who had a partial response to radiotherapy plus ipilimumab. In nucleotides, the CDR3 is TGTGCCAGCAGCTTGGACTGGGGGAACACTGAAGCTTTCTTT. This sequence encodes CASSLDWGNTEAFF. The variable domain in full, completed from reference TRBV7-2 and TRBJ1-1, reads GAGVSQSPSNKVTEKGKDVELRCDPISGHTALYWYRQSLGQGLEFLIYFQGNSAPDKSGLPSDRFSAERTGGSVSTLTIQRTQQEDSAVYLCASSLDWGNTEAFFGQGTRLTVV.